This TCR beta chain was profiled in a study of CD8 T cells in ankylosing spondylitis. Study outcomes and limitations: In ankylosing spondylitis blood, a motif of about 8 highly homologous TCR beta variants appeared characteristic.

Quantitative 5'-RACE with molecular barcodes produced the TCR beta libraries. One entry per CDR3 protein, called by TCRdb with MiXCR from the 5' RACE reads. The sample has about 220,000 distinct CDR3 sequences; roughly a tenth are singletons. The CDR3 runs 12 residues. Germline assignment: CDR1 SGHTA and CDR2 FQGNSA. V shed 5 bases and J 13 bases; nucleotides not matched to a gene: 7. On this clonotype: The antigen is unknown.

The receptor was isolated from a male donor with ankylosing spondylitis or in good health (not recorded which). The genes are TRBV7-2 and TRBJ2-2, with TRBD1 matching over 7 bases. The sample consisted of blood, either unsorted or a sorted T cell fraction (not recorded which). CDR3 amino acids: CASSPGTAPLFF. CDR3 DNA: TGTGCCAGCAGCCCGGGGACAGCCCCGCTGTTTTTT.